This T cell receptor (beta chain) was retrieved from a study of cytomegalovirus exposure and HLA in healthy donors listed by TCRdb under 2017. Context from the whole study: The 500 to 800 repertoires of the first cohort and the approximately 130 validation repertoires were produced on the same platform, according to a later analysis. The study combined high-throughput TCR immunosequencing, statistical association of individual TCRs with disease status, and machine learning to predict cytomegalovirus infection status. A separate validation cohort of about 110 different subjects was used in addition to the roughly 620-subject first cohort. The study was designed to test whether signatures of past pathogen exposure could be identified by cataloging public T cell receptors. What the authors observed across the whole study: It was suggested by the authors that the approach could potentially be generalized to other disease states and immunological phenotypes. In vitro tests confirmed that a few of the cytomegalovirus-associated TCR beta chains recognize cytomegalovirus antigens. Subsequent analysis determined that TCRs grouped into clusters in the first cohort also showed a tendency toward co-occurrence across the 130 or so validation repertoires, and approximately 94% of cluster scores exceeded 0. The validation cohort had no HLA typing available for a later analysis, so co-occurrence within that cohort was assessed over all 110 or so repertoires. While some public TCRs were present in many individuals, most TCR sequences turned up only very rarely across donors. In the study, approximately 150 TCR beta chains were listed as associated with cytomegalovirus. Cytomegalovirus status was reported to be diagnosed by the classifier with high specificity and sensitivity in both the original and validation cohorts.

Regarding this clone: What this receptor recognizes is not known. No much larger clone is present one base from it, and per-base qualities are unavailable.

Donors formed part of the validation cohort, which comprised 120 subjects and was distinct from the first cohort of 666 subjects. Library preparation employed the immunoSEQ multiplex PCR assay. Processing in the source paper ran as follows. A statistical classification framework was built to diagnose cytomegalovirus status from the catalog of TCR beta chain sequences. TCRdb's version of the immuneACCESS table is confined to in-frame rearrangements and falls short of the full clone set. An unresolved V gene accounts for under half of the shortfall where checked; the remainder is of unknown origin. V, J and clone size were drawn from that table, and D and trimming were deduced from the DNA. The sample includes 70,000 to 80,000 clones, with over 90% observed a single time. The top ten constitute approximately 3% of the sample. The receptor comes from a woman younger than 35 in good health and CMV-seropositive. The sequenced sample consisted of PBMCs.

The CDR3 here reads CASRKTGVANEKLFF. The bases read TGTGCCAGCAGGAAAACAGGGGTAGCTAATGAAAAACTGTTTTTT. Recombination linked TRBV6-5 to TRBJ1-4, with 7 bases in between that match TRBD1. Its CDR3 holds 15 amino acids, cysteine through phenylalanine. Only CDR3 DNA remains: 45 bases, in frame from the first base. The V end gives up 6 bases and the J end 3 bases, leaving 7 bases in the junction not matched to a gene. The germline V gene sets CDR1 to MNHEY and CDR2 to SVGAGI.